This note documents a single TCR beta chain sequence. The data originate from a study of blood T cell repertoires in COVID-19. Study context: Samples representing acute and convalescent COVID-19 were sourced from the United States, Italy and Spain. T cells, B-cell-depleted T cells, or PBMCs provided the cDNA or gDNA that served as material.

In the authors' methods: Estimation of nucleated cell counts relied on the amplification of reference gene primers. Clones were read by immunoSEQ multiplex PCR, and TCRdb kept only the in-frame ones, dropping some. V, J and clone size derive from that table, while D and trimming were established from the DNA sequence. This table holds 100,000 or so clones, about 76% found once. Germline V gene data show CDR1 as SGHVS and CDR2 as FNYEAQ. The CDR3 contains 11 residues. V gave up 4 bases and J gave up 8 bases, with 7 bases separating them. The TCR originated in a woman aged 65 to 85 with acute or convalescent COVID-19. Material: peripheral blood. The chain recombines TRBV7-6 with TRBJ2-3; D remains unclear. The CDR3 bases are TGTGCCAGCAGCTCCGGGTTTACGCAGTATTTT. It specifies CASSSGFTQYF.